This TCR beta chain was profiled in a study of vaccination effects on CD4 cells after COVID-19. Data came from immunoSEQ multiplex PCR; TCRdb stores just in-frame clones and leaves some out. This sample has under 45,000 clones, with approximately 70% found just once. Sequencing followed a ViraFEST assay step that expanded antigen-specific CD4+ T cells with viral peptide pools. Isolating CD4+ T cells followed about 10 days of culture. The healthy vaccine recipients, who had no prior SARS-CoV-2 infection, showed negative nucleocapsid antibodies. This CDR3 region has 13 residues. From germline, CDR1 is MNHEY and CDR2 SVGAGI. V lost 7 bases and J lost 9, with 18 bases in between. For this clone: Antigen specificity is unknown.

The chain recombines TRBV6-5 with TRBJ1-1, with D possibly TRBD1 on 5 matching bases. The sample consisted of CD4+ T cells from PBMCs cultured with HCoV-OC43 spike peptides, taken before COVID-19 vaccination. As for subset: HCoV-OC43 spike overlapping peptide pool stimulation. The clonotype originates from a human donor who received a COVID-19 vaccine. CDR3 sequence: CASTNSGGSKAFF. The CDR3 bases are TGTGCCAGCACTAACTCGGGGGGGTCGAAAGCTTTCTTT.